The clone carrying this TCR beta chain was observed many times. Its specificity is not known. The sample comes from a study of tumor-infiltrating lymphocytes in primary liver carcinoma. Looking at the study overall: These were node-negative, non-metastatic T1-T3 tumors of roughly 4 to 11 cm.

Study-wide results and limits: Tumor-adjacent and tumor-blood pairs shared less of their repertoires than tumor region pairs shared. Top-250-clone fractions were significantly higher in tumors than in blood (p = 0.039).

Total RNA and DNA came together from approximately 20-30 mg of bulk tissue without cell sorting. The cohort consisted of patients whose primary liver carcinoma was surgically resected. With a constant-region primer, TCR beta cDNA was made from approximately 520 ng of total RNA. Employing slightly modified ARM-PCR, three nested multiplex PCR rounds were run, and these gave rise to the TCR beta libraries. A C-beta reverse primer was combined with TRBV1-TRBV30 forward primers in the first two PCR rounds, and each round had about 10 cycles. A single record per CDR3 protein comes from TCRdb applying MiXCR to the multiplex PCR reads. Of approximately 88,000 distinct CDR3 sequences in the sample, approximately 72% were seen once. CDR1 and CDR2 from the germline V gene are MNHNS and SASEGT. With 4 bases removed from V and 7 bases from J, the gap between germline ends came to 17 bases. The CDR3 covers 15 residues.

Sequences were obtained from tumor-adjacent normal liver tissue. This clonotype originated in a man aged 35-49 years with primary liver carcinoma and hepatitis B virus infection. The chain joins TRBV6-1 to TRBJ1-5, with D perhaps TRBD1 (6 bases). CDR3 region: CASSAGALLSQPQHF. The CDR3 region has the DNA TGTGCCAGCAGTGCAGGGGCCCTGTTAAGCCAGCCCCAGCATTTT.